This entry lists 9 T cell receptor beta chains sequenced from one sample in a study of CD8+ T cells in alopecia areata. The authors extracted RNA and reverse transcribed it into cDNA as the sequencing template. Using immunoSEQ multiplex PCR, the repertoire was profiled, and TCRdb retains in-frame clones only, with some absent. Of some 100,000 clones in the sample, more than 30% were seen once. The sample taken for sequencing was CD4+ T cells sorted from blood. These receptors originate from a human donor with alopecia areata.

With regard to this clone: One end of the junction varies from germline; a read error may be responsible. The rearrangement links TRBV4-2 to TRBJ2-1, with 9 bases lining up with TRBD2. Germline V gene sequence: CDR1 LGHNA, CDR2 YNFKEQ. The CDR3 is 17 amino acids. The DNA of the CDR3 is TGTGCCAGCAGCCAAGCGGCGGGCCTAGCGGGGAACAAGGAGCAGTTCTTC. Its protein is CASSQAAGLAGNKEQFF.

This rearrangement joins TRBV15 to TRBJ2-7; D tentatively reads TRBD1 or TRBD2 (5 bases each). Trimming cost V 1 base and J 9 bases, with 7 bases left between them. The length of the CDR3 is 11 residues. Germline CDR1 reads LNHNV; CDR2 reads YYDKDF (reference sequence). In DNA form, the CDR3 reads TGTGCCACCAGCAGAGGGGGGTGGCAGTACTTC. This sequence encodes CATSRGGWQYF.

This rearrangement joins TRBV28 to TRBJ2-7; 11 bases map to TRBD2. V was pared by 3 bases and J by 2 bases, with 3 bases of the junction left unmatched. This CDR3 has 15 residues. Germline lookup yields CDR1 MDHEN and CDR2 SYDVKM. In DNA form, the CDR3 reads TGTGCCAGCAGTTTGGGACTAGCGGCTGCCTACGAGCAGTACTTC. Its translation: CASSLGLAAAYEQYF.

This clone turned up a few times. The chain links TRBV27 to TRBJ2-7, with 7 positions matching TRBD2. Per germline, CDR1 MNHEY and CDR2 SMNVEV (reference sequence). The CDR3 is 16 amino acids. Losses at the gene ends were 3 bases for V and 6 bases for J; bases not matched to a gene: 14. The CDR3 nucleotides are TGTGCCAGCAGTTTCTCTCAGACTAGCTTAAACTCCGAGCAGTACTTC. It specifies CASSFSQTSLNSEQYF.

This chain uses TRBV15 with TRBJ2-7; 9 positions match TRBD1. The ends lost 1 base at V and 5 bases at J; junction bases unmatched: 9. The germline V gene has CDR1 LNHNV and CDR2 YYDKDF (reference sequence). The CDR3 has 16 amino acids. In DNA, the CDR3 is TGTGCCACCAGCAGAGGTACCGGGACAGGGTCTAACGAGCAGTACTTC. Translating gives CATSRGTGTGSNEQYF. Drawing the rest from reference TRBV15 and TRBJ2-7, the complete variable domain is DAMVIQNPRYQVTQFGKPVTLSCSQTLNHNVMYWYQQKSSQAPKLLFHYYDKDFNNEADTPDNFQSRRPNTSFCFLDIRSPGLGDTAMYLCATSRGTGTGSNEQYFGPGTRLTVT.

The chain has TRBV5-6 and TRBJ1-5; D ambiguous. CDR1 and CDR2 from the germline V gene are SGHDT and YYEEEE. This CDR3 contains 14 residues. The germline V and J ends were trimmed by 4 bases and 3 bases, with 11 bases remaining between them. This CDR3 is CASSGPGTNQPQHF. CDR3 nucleotide sequence: TGTGCCAGCAGCGGACCGGGAACCAATCAGCCCCAGCATTTT.

This sequence joins TRBV29-1 and TRBJ2-5; TRBD2 is a possible D gene (5 bases). Germline CDR1 reads SQVTM; CDR2 reads ANQGSEA. The CDR3 runs to 14 residues. The V end was cut by 4 bases, the J end by 2 bases, with 14 bases between. CDR3 region: CSVVPAATQETQYF. CDR3 bases: TGCAGCGTTGTTCCAGCGGCAACTCAAGAGACCCAGTACTTC.

This clone was detected a few times. This chain links TRBV7-2 with TRBJ2-3; a weak D match, TRBD1 (6 bases). This CDR3 is 14 amino acids long. Germline CDR1 and CDR2: SGHTA and FQGNSA. Trimming stripped 0 bases from V and 6 bases from J, with 10 bases between. The CDR3 DNA reads TGTGCCAGCAGCTTAGCCAGGGGACCGGATACGCAGTATTTT. Encoded protein: CASSLARGPDTQYF.

V gene TRBV29-1 combines with J gene TRBJ1-2; D is unresolved. CDR1 SQVTM and CDR2 ANQGSEA come from the germline V gene. The V and J ends lost 4 bases and 1 base respectively, with 16 bases between them. This CDR3 is built from 15 residues. The CDR3 sequence: CSVAVRQANNYGYTF. The CDR3 DNA follows: TGCAGCGTTGCAGTCCGCCAGGCGAATAACTATGGCTACACCTTC.